The 26 T cell receptor beta chains below were found in one sample sequenced in a study of blood T cell repertoires in COVID-19. Generated by immunoSEQ multiplex PCR, the TCRdb table keeps only in-frame clones and is missing some. This table has hundreds of thousands of clones, around 89% appearing once. The sequenced material came from peripheral blood. Source of these receptors: a woman aged 30 to 39 with COVID-19, enrolled during active disease.

The chain couples TRBV5-6 to TRBJ1-1, with 7 bases that match TRBD1. This CDR3 spans 14 amino acids. Trimming at V came to 4 bases and at J to 1 base, leaving 4 bases not matched to a gene. Germline CDR1 reads SGHDT; CDR2 reads YYEEEE. The CDR3 nucleotides are TGTGCCAGCAGCGCCGGGACAGCGAACACTGAAGCTTTCTTT. It encodes CASSAGTANTEAFF.

The V gene is TRBV6-5, the J gene TRBJ2-2; no firm D call. This CDR3 has 13 residues. The V gene lost 6 bases and the J gene lost 3 bases, with 8 bases spanning the gap. Germline V lookup: CDR1 MNHEY, CDR2 SVGAGI. DNA of the CDR3: TGTGCCAGCAGCCCGGTCCACACCGGGGAGCTGTTTTTT. Protein sequence: CASSPVHTGELFF.

The V gene is TRBV5-5, the J gene TRBJ2-3; tentative D call: TRBD2 (6 bases). The CDR3 is 16 amino acids. The germline V gene encodes CDR1 SGHKS and CDR2 YYEKEE (reference sequence). The V and J ends lost 0 bases and 0 bases respectively, with 11 bases between them. CDR3 loop: CASSLGSGTSTDTQYF. CDR3 DNA: TGTGCCAGCAGCTTGGGAAGTGGGACTAGCACAGATACGCAGTATTTT.

This chain links TRBV5-1 with TRBJ2-3; 9 positions agree with TRBD2. Trimming removed 4 bases from V and 5 bases from J; junction bases left unmatched: 5. This CDR3 is 14 amino acids long. Germline V gene lookup returns CDR1 SGHRS and CDR2 YFSETQ. CDR3 region: CASSVGLAIDTQYF. The CDR3 coding sequence is TGCGCCAGCAGCGTAGGACTAGCGATAGATACGCAGTATTTT.

The V gene is TRBV9, the J gene TRBJ2-2, with 9 bases identical to TRBD1. Unmatched junction bases numbered 4, after V lost 6 bases and J lost 4 bases. Germline loops: CDR1 SGDLS, CDR2 YYNGEE. This CDR3 is 14 amino acids long. CDR3 coding DNA: TGTGCCAGCAAGGACAGGGGAGGCACCGGGGAGCTGTTTTTT. As protein: CASKDRGGTGELFF. The variable domain in full, completed from reference TRBV9 and TRBJ2-2, reads DSGVTQTPKHLITATGQRVTLRCSPRSGDLSVYWYQQSLDQGLQFLIQYYNGEERAKGNILERFSAQQFPDLHSELNLSSLELGDSALYFCASKDRGGTGELFFGEGSRLTVL.

This CDR3 is CASSMVADTEAFF. CDR3 bases: TGTGCCAGTAGTATGGTGGCAGACACTGAAGCTTTCTTT. V gene TRBV19 combines with J gene TRBJ1-1; D gene uncertain. V dropped 3 bases and J dropped 3 bases, with 8 bases sitting between them. Germline assignment: CDR1 LNHDA and CDR2 SQIVND (reference sequence). CDR3 size: 13 residues.

The V gene is TRBV19, the J gene TRBJ1-5; D gene unclear. V was clipped by 5 bases and J by 0 bases, with 8 bases between them. Germline-derived CDR1 and CDR2 are LNHDA and SQIVND (reference sequence). This CDR3 is built from 14 residues. This CDR3 is CASSVRHSNQPQHF. For the CDR3, the DNA is TGTGCCAGTAGTGTCCGACATAGCAATCAGCCCCAGCATTTT.

The genes are TRBV7-2 and TRBJ2-3; D not resolved. The CDR3 is made up of 13 amino acids. V was pared by 4 bases and J by 10 bases, with 15 bases between. Germline V gene sequence: CDR1 SGHTA, CDR2 FQGNSA. The CDR3 spells CASSSSTQQSQYF. The CDR3 DNA is TGTGCCAGCAGCTCCTCGACTCAACAATCGCAGTATTTT. The complete variable domain, with remaining parts taken from reference TRBV7-2 and TRBJ2-3, reads GAGVSQSPSNKVTEKGKDVELRCDPISGHTALYWYRQSLGQGLEFLIYFQGNSAPDKSGLPSDRFSAERTGGSVSTLTIQRTQQEDSAVYLCASSSSTQQSQYFGPGTRLTVL.

The chain uses TRBV3-1 (or the pseudogene TRBV3-2) and TRBJ1-6; D remains unclear. Germline V CDR1 and CDR2: LGHDT, YNNKEL (reference sequence). The CDR3 contains 15 residues. V was shortened by 0 bases and J by 3 bases, with 6 bases between the two germline ends. CDR3 DNA sequence: TGTGCCAGCAGCCAAGACACCGGCTATAATTCACCCCTCCACTTT. It specifies CASSQDTGYNSPLHF.

The chain is built from TRBV6-2 or TRBV6-3 and TRBJ2-5; 7 nucleotides match TRBD2. Germline V gene lookup returns CDR1 MNHEY and CDR2 SVGEGT. This CDR3 spans 14 amino acids. J was trimmed by 3 bases and V by 2 bases; bases with no gene match: 3. The CDR3 DNA sequence: TGTGCCAGCAGTTACGGGGCGGGAGAAGAGACCCAGTACTTC. This sequence encodes CASSYGAGEETQYF.

The chain has TRBV27 and TRBJ1-5, with TRBD1 as a possible D gene (5 bases). The CDR3 spans 13 residues. Looked up from germline, CDR1 is MNHEY and CDR2 is SMNVEV (reference sequence). The germline V and J ends were trimmed by 6 bases and 10 bases, with 16 bases remaining between them. CDR3 sequence reads: CASSWGVGKPQHF. CDR3 coding DNA: TGTGCCAGCAGCTGGGGGGTGGGTAAACCCCAGCATTTT.

The chain has TRBV10-2 and TRBJ2-1; 9 bases fit TRBD2. The V gene end was trimmed by 1 base and the J gene end by 7 bases; junction bases not matched to a gene: 5. CDR1 is WSHSY and CDR2 is SAAADI in the germline V gene. The CDR3 consists of 15 residues. The CDR3 DNA reads TGCGCCAGCAGTGAGTGGCGCGGGGGGGCAAATGAGCAGTTCTTC. It is translated as CASSEWRGGANEQFF.

The chain has TRBV7-2 and TRBJ2-3; a weak D match, TRBD2 (5 bases). V was clipped by 11 bases and J by 5 bases, with 23 bases between them. The CDR3 is 15 amino acids. Germline CDR1 is SGHTA and CDR2 is FQGNSA. The CDR3 sequence is CALGSLGLRGDTQYF. CDR3 DNA sequence: TGTGCCCTTGGATCCCTTGGTCTTCGGGGAGATACGCAGTATTTT.

CDR3 amino acids: CASSIATASTTNEKLFF. The CDR3 bases are TGTGCCAGTAGTATTGCGACAGCGTCCACAACTAATGAAAAACTGTTTTTT. V gene TRBV19 combines with J gene TRBJ1-4, with TRBD1 as a possible D gene (5 bases). The CDR3 is 17 amino acids. Trimming took 3 bases from V and 0 from J, leaving 14 bases between them. Germline-derived CDR1 and CDR2 are LNHDA and SQIVND (reference sequence).

V usage is TRBV6-4 and J usage is TRBJ2-2, with 16 bases aligning to TRBD2. The CDR3 runs 17 residues. CDR1 MRHNA and CDR2 SNTAGT come from the germline V gene. The V gene end was trimmed by 10 bases and the J gene end by 1 base; junction bases not matched to a gene: 6. The CDR3 coding sequence is TGTGCCACCGCGGGACTAGCGGGGGGGCGGAACACCGGGGAGCTGTTTTTT. This translates into CATAGLAGGRNTGELFF.

This rearrangement joins TRBV2 to TRBJ2-7, with D tentatively TRBD1 (5 bases). Deletions cut 5 bases from V and 0 bases from J, with 11 bases between. Germline V gene data show CDR1 as SNHLY and CDR2 as FYNNEI. CDR3 length: 14 residues. CDR3 in DNA: TGTGCCAGCAGTCGACAGCCTTCCTCCTACGAGCAGTACTTC. This translates into CASSRQPSSYEQYF.

The rearrangement links TRBV29-1 to TRBJ2-3, with a tentative D call TRBD1 (6 bases). Germline V gives CDR1 SQVTM, CDR2 ANQGSEA. CDR3 length: 15 residues. V was clipped by 3 bases and J by 4 bases, with 17 bases between them. CDR3 coding DNA: TGCAGCGTTGAGGGGGCTAGCAGTCGGGCAGATACGCAGTATTTT. Translated: CSVEGASSRADTQYF.

The chain joins TRBV25-1 to TRBJ2-2; the D gene is possibly TRBD1 (6 bases). The V end lost 8 bases, the J end lost 5 bases, and 15 bases lay between the germline ends. The CDR3 has 14 amino acids. Germline CDR1 and CDR2: MGHDK and SYGVNS. The CDR3 protein is CASGVRGGTGELFF. CDR3 coding DNA: TGTGCCAGCGGGGTCAGGGGCGGGACCGGGGAGCTGTTTTTT.

The V gene is TRBV7-9, the J gene TRBJ1-2; D remains unclear. Trimming pared 2 bases from V and 8 bases from J, leaving 15 bases between. CDR1 is SEHNR, CDR2 FQNEAQ, per germline (reference sequence). The CDR3 runs to 14 residues. For the CDR3, the DNA is TGTGCCAGCAGCTTAAGATCGGAGAGGGAGGGCTACACCTTC. Translating gives CASSLRSEREGYTF.

The chain uses TRBV5-1 and TRBJ2-5, with 7 bases that match TRBD1. J gave up 1 base and V 3 bases, and 6 bases lay outside the gene matches. Germline CDR1 SGHRS, CDR2 YFSETQ. The CDR3 loop spans 15 amino acids. This CDR3 reads CASSSLPGGQETQYF. The CDR3 DNA is TGCGCCAGCAGCTCCTTACCAGGGGGCCAAGAGACCCAGTACTTC. Variable domain in full (rest from reference TRBV5-1 and TRBJ2-5): KAGVTQTPRYLIKTRGQQVTLSCSPISGHRSVSWYQQTPGQGLQFLFEYFSETQRNKGNFPGRFSGRQFSNSRSEMNVSTLELGDSALYLCASSSLPGGQETQYFGPGTRLLVL.

The chain combines TRBV18 with TRBJ2-7; tentatively, D is TRBD2 (6 bases). The CDR3 has 14 residues. V was clipped by 3 bases and J by 3 bases, with 12 bases between them. Germline assignment: CDR1 KGHSH and CDR2 LQKENI. This chain's CDR3 is CASSPSAGIYEQYV. As DNA, the CDR3 is TGTGCCAGCTCACCTTCGGCGGGGATCTACGAGCAGTACGTC.

This clone came up a few times. The gene calls are TRBV7-9 and TRBJ1-3; D unresolved. The CDR3 extends over 11 amino acids. The V gene's germline CDR1 is SEHNR and CDR2 FQNEAQ (reference sequence). Trimming pared 8 bases from V and 3 bases from J, leaving 5 bases between. Here the CDR3 DNA reads TGTGCCAGCCCCTATGGAAACACCATATATTTT. Protein: CASPYGNTIYF.

CDR3 residues: CAIGTSGGAVYNEQFF. Here the CDR3 DNA reads TGTGCCATTGGGACTAGCGGGGGCGCCGTTTACAATGAGCAGTTCTTC. The V gene is TRBV10-3, the J gene TRBJ2-1; 14 positions agree with TRBD2. J was trimmed by 4 bases and V by 9 bases; bases with no gene match: 8. Looked up from germline, CDR1 is ENHRY and CDR2 is SYGVKD. This CDR3 has 16 amino acids.

V usage is TRBV18 and J usage is TRBJ1-2; 8 bases are a match to TRBD1. The germline V gene has CDR1 KGHSH and CDR2 LQKENI. CDR3 length equals 15 residues. Unmatched junction bases numbered 5, after V lost 3 bases and J lost 2 bases. DNA of the CDR3: TGTGCCAGCTCACCTTATAGGACAGGGAACTATGGCTACACCTTC. This codes for CASSPYRTGNYGYTF.

V gene TRBV10-1 combines with J gene TRBJ2-7; TRBD1 matches 9 bases. The ends lost 8 bases at V and 6 bases at J; junction bases unmatched: 8. Per the germline V gene, CDR1 is WNHNN and CDR2 is SYGVQD (reference sequence). This CDR3 region has 13 residues. The chain's CDR3 is CASSRTGGGEQYF. The DNA of the CDR3 is TGCGCCAGCTCCCGAACAGGGGGCGGCGAGCAGTACTTC.

The genes are TRBV27 and TRBJ1-1; D remains ambiguous. The CDR3 runs to 13 residues. Per germline, CDR1 MNHEY and CDR2 SMNVEV (reference sequence). Trimming pared 5 bases from V and 10 bases from J, leaving 17 bases between. CDR3 sequence reads: CASSPHSTRGAFF. The DNA for the CDR3 is TGTGCCAGCAGTCCCCACTCGACCCGGGGAGCTTTCTTT.